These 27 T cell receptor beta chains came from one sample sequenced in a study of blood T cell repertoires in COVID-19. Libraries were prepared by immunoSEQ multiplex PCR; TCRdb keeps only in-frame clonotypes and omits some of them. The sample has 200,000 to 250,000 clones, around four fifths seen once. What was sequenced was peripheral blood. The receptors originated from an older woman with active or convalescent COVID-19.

In DNA, the CDR3 is TGTGCCAGCAGTTCGGTGCCCGGGTTGCTAGCCAAAAACATTCAGTACTTC. Amino acids: CASSSVPGLLAKNIQYF. The V call is TRBV27, the J call TRBJ2-4; D unresolved. This CDR3 is 17 amino acids long. From germline, CDR1 is MNHEY and CDR2 SMNVEV (reference sequence). V was shortened by 4 bases and J by 0 bases, with 16 bases between the two germline ends.

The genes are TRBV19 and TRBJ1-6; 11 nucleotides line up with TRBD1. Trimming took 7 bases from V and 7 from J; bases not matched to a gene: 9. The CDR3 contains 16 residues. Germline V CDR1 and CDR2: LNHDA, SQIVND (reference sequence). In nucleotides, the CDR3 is TGTGCCAGTACCCCCGGGGACAGGGGGAAGAATTCACCCCTCCACTTT. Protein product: CASTPGDRGKNSPLHF.

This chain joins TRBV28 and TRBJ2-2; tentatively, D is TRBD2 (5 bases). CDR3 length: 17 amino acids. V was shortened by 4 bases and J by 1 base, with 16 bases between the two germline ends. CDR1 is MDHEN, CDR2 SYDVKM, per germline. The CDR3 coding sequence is TGTGCCAGCAGTTCGCCGGGGATAGAATTGAACACCGGGGAGCTGTTTTTT. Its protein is CASSSPGIELNTGELFF.

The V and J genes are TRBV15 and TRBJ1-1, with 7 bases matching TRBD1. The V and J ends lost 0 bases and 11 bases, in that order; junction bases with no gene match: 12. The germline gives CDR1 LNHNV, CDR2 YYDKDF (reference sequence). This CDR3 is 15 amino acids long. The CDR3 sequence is CATSRDRGQGAVAFF. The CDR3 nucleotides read TGTGCCACCAGCAGAGATAGGGGGCAGGGCGCCGTGGCTTTCTTT.

For the CDR3, the DNA is TGTGCCAGTAGTATGACAGGGAACTCACCCCTCCACTTT. Encoded protein: CASSMTGNSPLHF. The chain joins TRBV19 to TRBJ1-6; TRBD1 aligns across 7 bases. This CDR3 contains 13 residues. Germline V gives CDR1 LNHDA, CDR2 SQIVND (reference sequence). Trimming removed 3 bases from V and 10 bases from J; junction bases left unmatched: 3.

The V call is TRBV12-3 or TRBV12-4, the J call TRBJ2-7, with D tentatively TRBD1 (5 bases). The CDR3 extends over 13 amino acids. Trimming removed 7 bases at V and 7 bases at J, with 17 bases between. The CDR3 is CASTSGRAYEQYF. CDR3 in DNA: TGTGCCAGCACCTCGGGCAGGGCGTATGAGCAGTACTTC.

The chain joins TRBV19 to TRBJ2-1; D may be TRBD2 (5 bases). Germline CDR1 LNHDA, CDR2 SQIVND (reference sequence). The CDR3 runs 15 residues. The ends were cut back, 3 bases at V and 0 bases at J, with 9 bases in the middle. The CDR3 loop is CASSMERSSYNEQFF. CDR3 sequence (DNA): TGTGCCAGTAGTATGGAGCGGTCCTCCTACAATGAGCAGTTCTTC.

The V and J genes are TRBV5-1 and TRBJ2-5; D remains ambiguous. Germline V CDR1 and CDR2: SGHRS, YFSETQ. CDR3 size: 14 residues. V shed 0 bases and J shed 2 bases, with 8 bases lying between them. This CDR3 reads CASSLGAGQETQYF. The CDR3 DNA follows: TGCGCCAGCAGCTTGGGGGCAGGTCAAGAGACCCAGTACTTC.

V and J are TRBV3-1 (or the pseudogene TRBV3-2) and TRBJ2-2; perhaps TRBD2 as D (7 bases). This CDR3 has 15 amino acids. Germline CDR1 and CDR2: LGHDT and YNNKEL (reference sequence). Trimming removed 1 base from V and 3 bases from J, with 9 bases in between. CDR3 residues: CASSQGGGHTGELFF. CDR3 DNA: TGTGCCAGCAGCCAAGGGGGGGGGCACACCGGGGAGCTGTTTTTT.

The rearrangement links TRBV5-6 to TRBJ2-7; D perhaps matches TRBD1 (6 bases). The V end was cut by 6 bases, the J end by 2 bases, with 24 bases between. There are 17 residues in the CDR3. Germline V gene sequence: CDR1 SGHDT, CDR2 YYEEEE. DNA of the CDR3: TGTGCCAGCACGAGCTTTAAGGTGACAGGCTTAACCTACGAGCAGTACGTC. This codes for CASTSFKVTGLTYEQYV.

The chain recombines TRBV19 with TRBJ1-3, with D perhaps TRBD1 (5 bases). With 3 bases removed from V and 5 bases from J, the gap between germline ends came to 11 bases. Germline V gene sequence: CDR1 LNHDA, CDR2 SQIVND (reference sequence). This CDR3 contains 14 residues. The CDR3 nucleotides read TGTGCCAGTAGTATCAGGCCAGGGAGAAACACCATATATTTT. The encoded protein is CASSIRPGRNTIYF. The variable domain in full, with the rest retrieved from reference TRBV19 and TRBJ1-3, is DGGITQSPKYLFRKEGQNVTLSCEQNLNHDAMYWYRQDPGQGLRLIYYSQIVNDFQKGDIAEGYSVSREKKESFPLTVTSAQKNPTAFYLCASSIRPGRNTIYFGEGSWLTVV.

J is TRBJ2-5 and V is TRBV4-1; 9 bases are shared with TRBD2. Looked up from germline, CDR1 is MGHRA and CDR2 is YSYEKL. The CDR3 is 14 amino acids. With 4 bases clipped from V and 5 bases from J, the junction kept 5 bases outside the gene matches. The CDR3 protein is CASSLIAGVETQYF. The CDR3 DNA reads TGCGCCAGCAGCCTGATAGCGGGAGTGGAGACCCAGTACTTC.

The CDR3 nucleotides are TGTGCCAGCTCACGACCAGGGCAGGGAACTCACAATCAGTACTTC. Translated, it gives CASSRPGQGTHNQYF. The chain recombines TRBV18 with TRBJ2-4, with D possibly TRBD1 on 5 matching bases. Between the trimmed V and J ends, which lost 4 bases and 12 bases, there was a span of 22 bases. CDR1 is KGHSH, CDR2 LQKENI, per germline. CDR3 size: 15 residues.

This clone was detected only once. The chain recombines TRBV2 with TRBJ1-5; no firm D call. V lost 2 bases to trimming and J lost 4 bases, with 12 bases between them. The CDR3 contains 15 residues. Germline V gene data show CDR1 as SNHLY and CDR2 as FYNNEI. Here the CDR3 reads CASSESRTGNQPQHF. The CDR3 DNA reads TGTGCCAGCAGTGAATCAAGGACGGGAAATCAGCCCCAGCATTTT. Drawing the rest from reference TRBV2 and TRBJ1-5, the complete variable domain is EPEVTQTPSHQVTQMGQEVILRCVPISNHLYFYWYRQILGQKVEFLVSFYNNEISEKSEIFDDQFSVERPDGSNFTLKIRSTKLEDSAMYFCASSESRTGNQPQHFGDGTRLSIL.

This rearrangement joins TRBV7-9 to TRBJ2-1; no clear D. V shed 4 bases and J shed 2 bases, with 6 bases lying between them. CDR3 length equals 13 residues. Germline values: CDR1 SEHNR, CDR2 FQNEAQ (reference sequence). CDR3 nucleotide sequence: TGTGCCAGCAGCTCTCGTACCTACAATGAGCAGTTCTTC. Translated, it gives CASSSRTYNEQFF.

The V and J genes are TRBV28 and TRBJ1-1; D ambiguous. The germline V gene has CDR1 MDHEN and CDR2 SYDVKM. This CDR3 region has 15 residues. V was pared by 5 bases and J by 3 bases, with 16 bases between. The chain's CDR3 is CASSTPWAKHTEAFF. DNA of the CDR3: TGTGCCAGCAGTACCCCTTGGGCTAAGCACACTGAAGCTTTCTTT.

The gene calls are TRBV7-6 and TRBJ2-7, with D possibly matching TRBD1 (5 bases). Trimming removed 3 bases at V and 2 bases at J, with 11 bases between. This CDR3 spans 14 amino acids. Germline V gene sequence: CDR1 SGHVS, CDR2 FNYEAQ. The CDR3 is CASSFYQGAYEQYF. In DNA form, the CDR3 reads TGTGCCAGCAGCTTTTATCAGGGCGCCTACGAGCAGTACTTC.

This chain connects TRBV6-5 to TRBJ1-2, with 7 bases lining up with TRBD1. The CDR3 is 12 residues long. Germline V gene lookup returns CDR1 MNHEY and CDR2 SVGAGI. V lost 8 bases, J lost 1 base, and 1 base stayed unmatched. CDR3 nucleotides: TGTGCCAGCGGGACAGTTAACTATGGCTACACCTTC. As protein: CASGTVNYGYTF.

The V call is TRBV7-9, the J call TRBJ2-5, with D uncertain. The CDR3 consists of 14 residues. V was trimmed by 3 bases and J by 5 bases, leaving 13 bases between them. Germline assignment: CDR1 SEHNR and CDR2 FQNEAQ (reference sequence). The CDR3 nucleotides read TGTGCCAGCAGCTTTCAGACTCATAGGGAGACCCAGTACTTC. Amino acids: CASSFQTHRETQYF.

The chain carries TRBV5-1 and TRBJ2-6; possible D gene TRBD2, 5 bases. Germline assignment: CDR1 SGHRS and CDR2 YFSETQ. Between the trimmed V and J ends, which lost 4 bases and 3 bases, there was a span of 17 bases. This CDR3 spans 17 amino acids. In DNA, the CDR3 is TGCGCCAGCAGCCTAGTTGGGTCCGGGGATGGGGCCAACGTCCTGACTTTC. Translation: CASSLVGSGDGANVLTF.

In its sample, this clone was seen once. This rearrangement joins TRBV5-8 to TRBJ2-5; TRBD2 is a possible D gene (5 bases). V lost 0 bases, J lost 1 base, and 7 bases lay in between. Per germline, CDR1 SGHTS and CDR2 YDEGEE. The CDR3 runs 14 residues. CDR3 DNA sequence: TGTGCCAGCAGCTTGGGGAGGCCCCAAGAGACCCAGTACTTC. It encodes CASSLGRPQETQYF.

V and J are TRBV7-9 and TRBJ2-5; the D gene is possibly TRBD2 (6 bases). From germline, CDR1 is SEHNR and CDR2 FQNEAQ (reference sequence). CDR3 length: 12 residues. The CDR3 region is CAGQRAQETQYF. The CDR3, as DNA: TGTGCTGGCCAGCGGGCTCAAGAGACCCAGTACTTC.

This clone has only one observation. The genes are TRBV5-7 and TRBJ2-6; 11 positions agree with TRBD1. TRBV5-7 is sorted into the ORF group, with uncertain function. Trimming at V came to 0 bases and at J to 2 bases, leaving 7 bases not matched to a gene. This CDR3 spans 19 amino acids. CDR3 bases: TGTGCCAGCAGCTTGGAATGCGGGACAGGGGGAACTGGGGCCAACGTCCTGACTTTC. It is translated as CASSLECGTGGTGANVLTF.

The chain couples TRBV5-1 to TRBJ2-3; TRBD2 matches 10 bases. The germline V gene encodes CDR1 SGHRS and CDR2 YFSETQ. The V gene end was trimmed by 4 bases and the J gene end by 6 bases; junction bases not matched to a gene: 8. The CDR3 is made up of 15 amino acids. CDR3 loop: CASSRLAGQLDTQYF. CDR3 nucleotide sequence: TGCGCCAGCAGCAGACTAGCGGGTCAGTTGGATACGCAGTATTTT.

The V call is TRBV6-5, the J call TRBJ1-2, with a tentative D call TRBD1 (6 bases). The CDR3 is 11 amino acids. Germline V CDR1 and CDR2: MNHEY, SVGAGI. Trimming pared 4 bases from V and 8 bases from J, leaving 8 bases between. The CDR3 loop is CASSSGVGYTF. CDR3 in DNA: TGTGCCAGCAGTTCAGGGGTGGGCTACACCTTC.

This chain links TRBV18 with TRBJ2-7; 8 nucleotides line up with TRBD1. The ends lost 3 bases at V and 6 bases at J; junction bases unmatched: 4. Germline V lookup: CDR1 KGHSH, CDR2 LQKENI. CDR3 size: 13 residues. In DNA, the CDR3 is TGTGCCAGCTCACCGGACAGGGTTGGCGAGCAGTACGTC. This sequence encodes CASSPDRVGEQYV.

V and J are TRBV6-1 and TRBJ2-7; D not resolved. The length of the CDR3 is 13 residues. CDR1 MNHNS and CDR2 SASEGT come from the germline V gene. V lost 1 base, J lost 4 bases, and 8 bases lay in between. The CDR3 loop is CASSEGWAYEQYF. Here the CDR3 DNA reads TGTGCCAGCAGTGAAGGGTGGGCGTACGAGCAGTACTTC.